The TCR beta chain under discussion was sequenced for a study of blood T cell repertoires in COVID-19. V dropped 5 bases and J dropped 11 bases, with 9 bases sitting between them. The CDR3 contains 10 residues. The V gene's germline CDR1 is SEHNR and CDR2 FQNEAQ (reference sequence). All recovered Cohort 3 donors got two negative PCRs, got clearance, or saw symptom resolution. Under the authors' procedure: From reference gene primer amplification, estimates of nucleated cell counts were derived. Sequenced by immunoSEQ multiplex PCR; TCRdb stores in-frame clones only, minus some. V and J calls and clone size follow that table, whereas D and trimming were derived from the DNA. The sample consists of over 150,000 clones, 75% to 90% of them appearing once.

This chain connects TRBV7-9 to TRBJ1-1; D unresolved. The sequence was collected from a man aged 35 to 55 who had recovered from COVID-19. The sequenced sample consisted of PBMCs or T cells enriched from blood (not recorded which). This chain's CDR3 is CASSIDSAFF. The CDR3 nucleotides read TGTGCCAGCAGCATAGACTCGGCTTTCTTT.